The 32 T cell receptor beta chains presented below share a single source sample, sequenced in a study of blood T cell repertoires in COVID-19. Some clones are missing from TCRdb's copy, which holds only in-frame ones; the method was immunoSEQ multiplex PCR. This table holds 150,000 to 200,000 clones, around 85% found once. Specimen: peripheral blood. These receptors were obtained from a human donor in a cohort sampled during active COVID-19.

The chain couples TRBV28 to TRBJ2-7; 11 bases match TRBD2. The CDR3 spans 15 residues. From germline, CDR1 is MDHEN and CDR2 SYDVKM. With V trimmed by 2 bases and J by 7 bases, 7 bases remained unmatched. The CDR3 loop is CASSLPLAGVGEQYF. Written as DNA, the CDR3 is TGTGCCAGCAGTTTACCACTAGCGGGAGTTGGAGAGCAGTACTTC.

The chain links TRBV15 to TRBJ1-2; 7 nucleotides align to TRBD1. Per the germline V gene, CDR1 is LNHNV and CDR2 is YYDKDF (reference sequence). Losses at the gene ends were 5 bases for V and 3 bases for J; bases not matched to a gene: 12. CDR3 length equals 16 residues. Written as DNA, the CDR3 is TGTGCCACCAGCGGATATTCAGGACAGGCCTACTATGGCTACACCTTC. It encodes CATSGYSGQAYYGYTF. The variable domain in full, completed from reference TRBV15 and TRBJ1-2, reads DAMVIQNPRYQVTQFGKPVTLSCSQTLNHNVMYWYQQKSSQAPKLLFHYYDKDFNNEADTPDNFQSRRPNTSFCFLDIRSPGLGDTAMYLCATSGYSGQAYYGYTFGSGTRLTVV.

This chain joins TRBV19 and TRBJ2-5; possibly TRBD1 for D (7 bases). Deletions cut 1 base from V and 1 base from J, with 10 bases between. Germline-derived CDR1 and CDR2 are LNHDA and SQIVND (reference sequence). The CDR3 runs to 15 residues. The CDR3 nucleotides read TGTGCCAGTAGTATAGGGGGGGACAGCCAAGAGACCCAGTACTTC. This sequence encodes CASSIGGDSQETQYF.

J is TRBJ2-7 and V is TRBV27; 10 bases map to TRBD2. The V gene end was trimmed by 5 bases and the J gene end by 2 bases; junction bases not matched to a gene: 6. The CDR3 loop spans 15 amino acids. Germline CDR1 is MNHEY and CDR2 is SMNVEV (reference sequence). The CDR3 DNA reads TGTGCCAGCAGTCCCACCAGCGGGAGGGCCTACGAGCAGTACTTC. Its protein product is CASSPTSGRAYEQYF.

This clone was seen only once. The chain has TRBV2 and TRBJ2-5; the match to TRBD2 covers 8 bases. Germline V gene lookup returns CDR1 SNHLY and CDR2 FYNNEI. The CDR3 spans 14 residues. J lost 7 bases, V lost 11 bases, and 15 bases had no gene match. The DNA for the CDR3 is TGTGCCGGAAGCGGGAGAGGTGTACTCTGGACCCAGTACTTC. Translation gives CAGSGRGVLWTQYF.

The chain combines TRBV20-1 with TRBJ1-1; maybe TRBD1 (5 bases). Germline assignment: CDR1 DFQATT and CDR2 SNEGSKA (reference sequence). The CDR3 spans 14 residues. V lost 3 bases and J lost 3, with 14 bases in between. The CDR3 protein is CSASGRAEDTEAFF. The CDR3 DNA is TGCAGTGCTAGTGGCAGGGCTGAGGACACTGAAGCTTTCTTT.

In DNA form, the CDR3 reads TGTGCCAGTAGTATAGATATCAATCAGCCCCAGCATTTT. Its translation: CASSIDINQPQHF. The J gene is TRBJ1-5, the V gene TRBV19; D unclear. Germline V gene lookup returns CDR1 LNHDA and CDR2 SQIVND (reference sequence). The CDR3 runs 13 residues. The germline V and J ends were trimmed by 0 bases and 3 bases, with 3 bases remaining between them.

The chain couples TRBV9 to TRBJ2-7; D may be TRBD2 (7 bases). The CDR3 extends over 15 amino acids. V shed 0 bases and J shed 4 bases, with 14 bases lying between them. CDR1 is SGDLS, CDR2 YYNGEE, per germline. The CDR3 reads CASSVGGREPYEQYF. In DNA, the CDR3 is TGTGCCAGCAGCGTAGGGGGGCGGGAGCCTTACGAGCAGTACTTC.

V is TRBV6-2 or TRBV6-3 and J is TRBJ2-2; 10 nucleotides match TRBD1. The trim removed 5 bases at V and 3 bases at J, leaving 3 bases unmatched. In germline, CDR1 is MNHEY, CDR2 SVGEGT. The CDR3 sequence is 15 residues long. The CDR3, as DNA: TGTGCCAGCAGTGACAGGGGGCCGGACACCGGGGAGCTGTTTTTT. Encoded protein: CASSDRGPDTGELFF.

The chain joins TRBV5-1 to TRBJ1-4; D is unclear. Trimming removed 2 bases from V and 8 bases from J, with 10 bases in between. This CDR3 has 13 residues. Germline V gene sequence: CDR1 SGHRS, CDR2 YFSETQ. This CDR3 reads CASSFGNGEKLFF. The CDR3 DNA is TGCGCCAGCAGCTTCGGGAACGGGGAAAAACTGTTTTTT.

Notes on this clone: The germline gene is not matched at one end of the junction; a read error may be the cause. The V call is TRBV19, the J call TRBJ1-5, with 9 bases identical to TRBD1. The CDR3 is 15 residues long. Germline V lookup: CDR1 LNHDA, CDR2 SQIVND (reference sequence). The CDR3 here is CASRIVGTGNQPQHF. The CDR3 DNA follows: TGTGCCAGTAGAATAGTCGGGACAGGGAATCAGCCCCAGCATTTT.

This clone was recorded once. This sequence joins TRBV11-2 and TRBJ2-1; possible D gene TRBD2, 5 bases. The ends were cut back, 1 base at V and 7 bases at J, with 17 bases in the middle. In germline, CDR1 is SGHAT, CDR2 FQNNGV. This CDR3 is 16 amino acids long. The CDR3 coding sequence is TGTGCCAGCAGCTTAGTTTTTGGAGGCGGACGAAATGAGCAGTTCTTC. Translation gives CASSLVFGGGRNEQFF. Drawing the rest from reference TRBV11-2 and TRBJ2-1, the complete variable domain is EAGVAQSPRYKIIEKRQSVAFWCNPISGHATLYWYQQILGQGPKLLIQFQNNGVVDDSQLPKDRFSAERLKGVDSTLKIQPAKLEDSAVYLCASSLVFGGGRNEQFFGPGTRLTVL.

This chain links TRBV28 with TRBJ1-3; TRBD1 agrees at 7 bases. The CDR3 totals 17 residues. Germline V lookup: CDR1 MDHEN, CDR2 SYDVKM. Losses at the gene ends were 5 bases for V and 0 bases for J; bases not matched to a gene: 10. Written as DNA, the CDR3 is TGTGCCAGCAGTCCTCAAACCGGGACAGTCTCTGGAAACACCATATATTTT. Its protein is CASSPQTGTVSGNTIYF. Full variable domain (remainder filled in from reference TRBV28 and TRBJ1-3): DVKVTQSSRYLVKRTGEKVFLECVQDMDHENMFWYRQDPGLGLRLIYFSYDVKMKEKGDIPEGYSVSREKKERFSLILESASTNQTSMYLCASSPQTGTVSGNTIYFGEGSWLTVV.

The V and J genes are TRBV30 and TRBJ1-3; weak D call: TRBD1 (5 bases). CDR1 is GTSNPN, CDR2 SVGIG, per germline (reference sequence). The CDR3 totals 16 residues. Trimming cost V 0 bases and J 3 bases, with 15 bases left between them. Here the CDR3 reads CAWSVPSGVYGNTIYF. The CDR3 DNA follows: TGTGCCTGGAGTGTACCTTCGGGGGTGTATGGAAACACCATATATTTT.

This chain joins TRBV6-2 or TRBV6-3 and TRBJ2-1; 9 nucleotides align to TRBD2. This CDR3 spans 16 amino acids. The V gene end was trimmed by 6 bases and the J gene end by 3 bases; junction bases not matched to a gene: 9. Looked up from germline, CDR1 is MNHEY and CDR2 is SVGEGT. CDR3 in DNA: TGTGCCAGCAGCCGAACCGGGACTAGCTTCTACAATGAGCAGTTCTTC. Protein product: CASSRTGTSFYNEQFF.

The chain carries TRBV19 and TRBJ2-1; tentative D call: TRBD2 (6 bases). The V gene's germline CDR1 is LNHDA and CDR2 SQIVND (reference sequence). Trimming left V 2 bases short and J 4 bases short, with 18 bases between. The CDR3 covers 17 residues. CDR3 region: CASSISNLANSYNEQFF. In nucleotides, the CDR3 is TGTGCCAGTAGTATATCCAATCTAGCGAACTCTTACAATGAGCAGTTCTTC.

This chain connects TRBV3-1 (or the pseudogene TRBV3-2) to TRBJ1-2; D is unresolved. Germline values: CDR1 LGHDT, CDR2 YNNKEL (reference sequence). Trimming took 0 bases from V and 3 from J, leaving 5 bases between them. The CDR3 length is 13 residues. CDR3 DNA: TGTGCCAGCAGCCAAGACGAGGACTATGGCTACACCTTC. Protein sequence: CASSQDEDYGYTF.

This clone was counted a single time. The rearrangement uses TRBV4-1 and TRBJ2-1, with TRBD1 matching over 9 bases. The V gene's germline CDR1 is MGHRA and CDR2 YSYEKL. After removal of 4 bases from V and 5 bases from J, the junction contained 9 bases not matched to a gene. This CDR3 is built from 16 residues. The CDR3, as DNA: TGCGCCAGCAGCCCAGCCCGGGACAGGGTTGACAATGAGCAGTTCTTC. Protein product: CASSPARDRVDNEQFF.

V gene TRBV7-8 combines with J gene TRBJ1-5; maybe TRBD1 (6 bases). The CDR3 is made up of 14 amino acids. Germline values: CDR1 SGHVS, CDR2 FQNEAQ. V was clipped by 7 bases and J by 7 bases, with 17 bases between them. The CDR3 nucleotides are TGTGCCAGCATCAAGGGCAGGGGTTACCAGCCCCAGCATTTT. Protein: CASIKGRGYQPQHF.

This chain links TRBV4-2 with TRBJ1-5; 7 bases fit TRBD1. The CDR3 has 16 residues. Unmatched junction bases numbered 9, after V lost 0 bases and J lost 7 bases. Per germline, CDR1 LGHNA and CDR2 YNFKEQ. CDR3 DNA sequence: TGTGCCAGCAGCCAAGAAACAGGGGCGGGATGGCAGCCCCAGCATTTT. Protein: CASSQETGAGWQPQHF.

J is TRBJ1-1 and V is TRBV3-1 (or the pseudogene TRBV3-2), with TRBD1 as a possible D gene (6 bases). CDR1 and CDR2 from the germline V gene are LGHDT and YNNKEL (reference sequence). V lost 3 bases, J lost 5 bases, and 13 bases lay in between. This CDR3 has 14 residues. CDR3 DNA: TGTGCCAGCAGCCACGCTCGAGGGGGAACTGAAGCTTTCTTT. Translation: CASSHARGGTEAFF.

The rearrangement uses TRBV7-3 and TRBJ1-3; D gene unclear. V lost 0 bases and J 3 bases, leaving 12 bases between the germline ends. Germline lookup yields CDR1 SGHTA and CDR2 FQGTGA. The CDR3 is made up of 16 amino acids. The CDR3: CASSLTPRDIGNTIYF. The CDR3 nucleotides are TGTGCCAGCAGCTTAACCCCAAGAGACATTGGAAACACCATATATTTT. Combining the CDR3 with reference TRBV7-3 and TRBJ1-3 gives the whole variable domain GAGVSQTPSNKVTEKGKYVELRCDPISGHTALYWYRQSLGQGPEFLIYFQGTGAADDSGLPNDRFFAVRPEGSVSTLKIQRTERGDSAVYLCASSLTPRDIGNTIYFGEGSWLTVV.

This clone was seen a handful of times. The gene calls are TRBV5-1 and TRBJ2-7; TRBD2 matches at 9 bases. Looked up from germline, CDR1 is SGHRS and CDR2 is YFSETQ. The V segment lost 4 bases and the J segment 7 bases; nucleotides outside the gene matches: 15. The CDR3 loop spans 16 amino acids. CDR3 amino acids: CASSLTAGGLDGEQYF. CDR3 nucleotide sequence: TGCGCCAGCAGCCTTACAGCGGGGGGACTGGATGGGGAGCAGTACTTC.

The chain employs TRBV5-1 and TRBJ1-2; weak D call: TRBD1 (5 bases). V lost 4 bases and J lost 5, with 12 bases in between. In germline, CDR1 is SGHRS, CDR2 YFSETQ. The CDR3 is made up of 13 amino acids. The CDR3 sequence is CASSLGVGYGYTF. The CDR3 bases are TGCGCCAGCAGCCTAGGGGTGGGGTATGGCTACACCTTC.

The chain links TRBV9 to TRBJ1-4; a possible D gene is TRBD1 (6 bases). Trimming took 0 bases from V and 8 from J, leaving 14 bases between them. Germline loops: CDR1 SGDLS, CDR2 YYNGEE. The CDR3 loop spans 15 amino acids. CDR3 DNA: TGTGCCAGCAGCGTAGCGGGGGGCGGTGGCGAAAAACTGTTTTTT. It translates to CASSVAGGGGEKLFF.

CDR3 in amino acids: CAWSARQETQYF. CDR3 nucleotide sequence: TGTGCCTGGAGTGCTCGCCAAGAGACCCAGTACTTC. The rearrangement uses TRBV30 and TRBJ2-5; D uncertain. This CDR3 region has 12 residues. Germline values: CDR1 GTSNPN, CDR2 SVGIG (reference sequence). Trimming cost V 1 base and J 1 base, with 4 bases left between them.

This clone was seen just once. CDR3 residues: CASEKKPGGRGYQETQYF. CDR3 bases: TGTGCCAGTGAAAAAAAGCCGGGAGGCCGGGGGTACCAAGAGACCCAGTACTTC. The J gene is TRBJ2-5, the V gene TRBV21-1; the D call TRBD2 from the table was never checked on the DNA. TRBV21-1 is tagged as a pseudogene. The CDR3 length is 18 residues.

The chain uses TRBV5-6 and TRBJ2-3; possible D gene TRBD1, 5 bases. Germline loops: CDR1 SGHDT, CDR2 YYEEEE. There are 17 residues in the CDR3. Trimming pared 0 bases from V and 0 bases from J, leaving 14 bases between. As DNA, the CDR3 is TGTGCCAGCAGCTTGGATTTCGACAGTTTTAGCACAGATACGCAGTATTTT. Translating gives CASSLDFDSFSTDTQYF.

The chain uses TRBV27 and TRBJ2-7, with a possible D match to TRBD2 (5 bases). V lost 4 bases and J 2 bases, leaving 9 bases between the germline ends. Germline V lookup: CDR1 MNHEY, CDR2 SMNVEV (reference sequence). The CDR3 runs to 13 residues. CDR3 protein: CASSSRGAYEQYF. For the CDR3, the DNA is TGTGCCAGCAGTTCCCGGGGAGCCTACGAGCAGTACTTC.

This chain links TRBV28 with TRBJ1-6; 7 positions match TRBD1. The germline V gene has CDR1 MDHEN and CDR2 SYDVKM. This CDR3 contains 16 residues. The V segment lost 6 bases and the J segment 4 bases; nucleotides outside the gene matches: 9. The CDR3 spells CASRYPGQTYNSPLHF. The CDR3 nucleotides are TGTGCCAGCAGATACCCGGGACAGACATATAATTCACCCCTCCACTTT.

V is TRBV9 and J is TRBJ1-1; tentative D call: TRBD1 (5 bases). CDR3 length: 15 residues. Germline V gene data show CDR1 as SGDLS and CDR2 as YYNGEE. The V and J ends lost 4 bases and 2 bases respectively, with 15 bases between them. The CDR3 sequence: CASSLFGGGNTEAFF. In nucleotides, the CDR3 is TGTGCCAGCAGCCTCTTCGGGGGAGGAAACACTGAAGCTTTCTTT.

The genes are TRBV13 and TRBJ2-7, with D maybe TRBD1 (5 bases). The V gene lost 0 bases and the J gene lost 1 base, with 19 bases spanning the gap. The CDR3 consists of 18 residues. Germline lookup yields CDR1 PRHDT and CDR2 FYEKMQ (reference sequence). The CDR3 nucleotides are TGTGCCAGCAGCTTAGGTCTACAGGTTAGGGGCGGTTCCTACGAGCAGTACTTC. Its translation is CASSLGLQVRGGSYEQYF.